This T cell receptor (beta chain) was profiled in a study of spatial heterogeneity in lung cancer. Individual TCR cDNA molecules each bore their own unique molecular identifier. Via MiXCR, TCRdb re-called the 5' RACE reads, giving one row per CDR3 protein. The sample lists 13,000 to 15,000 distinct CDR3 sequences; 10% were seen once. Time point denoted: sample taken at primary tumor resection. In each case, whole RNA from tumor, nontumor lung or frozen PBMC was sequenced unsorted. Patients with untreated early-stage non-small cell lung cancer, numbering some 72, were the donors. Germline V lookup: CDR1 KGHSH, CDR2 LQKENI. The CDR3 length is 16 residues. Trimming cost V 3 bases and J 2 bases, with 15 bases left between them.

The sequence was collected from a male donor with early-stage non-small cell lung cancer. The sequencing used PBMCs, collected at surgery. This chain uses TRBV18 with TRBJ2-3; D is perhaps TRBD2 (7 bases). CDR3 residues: CASSPLGAGATDTQYF. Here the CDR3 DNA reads TGTGCCAGCTCACCGTTAGGGGCGGGGGCCACAGATACGCAGTATTTT.